These T cell receptor beta chains were read from a single sample in a study of blood T cell repertoires in COVID-19. Libraries were prepared by immunoSEQ multiplex PCR; TCRdb keeps only in-frame clonotypes and omits some of them. The table shows about 180,000 clones, with 80% to 90% occurring only once. The specimen was peripheral blood. The receptor source for this set is a man over 45 with active or convalescent COVID-19. CDR3s include the opening cysteine and the closing phenylalanine or tryptophan. Each record gives: J gene, clone size, D gene, V gene, CDR3 protein, CDR3 DNA. D genes are given only for firm matches. Clone size, where shown, is once, few, many, or a class for clones that have expanded.

j_call: TRBJ2-3
clone_size: NA
d_call: TRBD1
v_call: TRBV28
cdr3_aa: CASSPPGGDRGWDTQYF
cdr3_nt: TGTGCCAGCAGTCCCCCCGGAGGGGACAGGGGGTGGGATACGCAGTATTTT

j_call: TRBJ1-4
clone_size: NA
d_call: TRBD1
v_call: TRBV19
cdr3_aa: CASSTTGGTNEKLFF
cdr3_nt: TGTGCCAGTAGTACCACAGGGGGCACTAATGAAAAACTGTTTTTT

j_call: TRBJ2-5
clone_size: NA
d_call: TRBD2
v_call: TRBV10-3
cdr3_aa: CAISESTGGVETQYF
cdr3_nt: TGTGCCATCAGTGAGTCGACGGGGGGGGTAGAGACCCAGTACTTC

j_call: TRBJ1-2
clone_size: NA
d_call: TRBD1
v_call: TRBV7-2
cdr3_aa: CASSLGIGQGALELPDTF
cdr3_nt: TGTGCCAGCAGCTTAGGTATCGGACAGGGGGCTTTGGAACTCCCCGACACCTTC

j_call: TRBJ1-5
clone_size: NA
d_call: NA
v_call: TRBV27
cdr3_aa: CASSLLVGDQPQHF
cdr3_nt: TGTGCCAGCAGTTTATTAGTCGGAGATCAGCCCCAGCATTTT

j_call: TRBJ2-3
clone_size: few
d_call: TRBD2
v_call: TRBV7-9
cdr3_aa: CASSFLAGVTDTQYF
cdr3_nt: TGTGCCAGCAGCTTCTTAGCGGGCGTCACAGATACGCAGTATTTT

j_call: TRBJ2-2
clone_size: NA
d_call: TRBD1
v_call: TRBV5-1
cdr3_aa: CASSLPSNGQGNTGELFF
cdr3_nt: TGCGCCAGCAGCTTGCCTTCTAACGGACAGGGGAACACCGGGGAGCTGTTTTTT

j_call: TRBJ1-4
clone_size: NA
d_call: NA
v_call: TRBV20-1
cdr3_aa: CSASRGGNEKLFF
cdr3_nt: TGCAGTGCTAGTCGGGGGGGGAATGAAAAACTGTTTTTT

j_call: TRBJ1-2
clone_size: NA
d_call: TRBD1
v_call: TRBV7-9
cdr3_aa: CASSARGTGDYGYTF
cdr3_nt: TGTGCCAGCAGCGCAAGGGGGACAGGAGACTATGGCTACACCTTC

j_call: TRBJ2-1
clone_size: once
d_call: NA
v_call: TRBV11-3
cdr3_aa: CASSLDGTSNEQFF
cdr3_nt: TGTGCCAGCAGCTTAGACGGGACTTCCAATGAGCAGTTCTTC

j_call: TRBJ1-2
clone_size: once
d_call: NA
v_call: TRBV7-2
cdr3_aa: CASSPQTQGNGYTF
cdr3_nt: TGTGCCAGCAGTCCACAAACCCAGGGGAATGGCTACACCTTC

j_call: TRBJ1-6
clone_size: NA
d_call: NA
v_call: TRBV6-6
cdr3_aa: CASSYEGSPLHF
cdr3_nt: TGTGCCAGCAGTTACGAGGGCTCACCCCTCCACTTT

j_call: TRBJ1-1
clone_size: NA
d_call: NA
v_call: TRBV3-1/TRBV3-2
cdr3_aa: CASSPRLSEAFF
cdr3_nt: TGTGCCAGCAGCCCGAGACTTTCGGAAGCTTTCTTT

j_call: TRBJ2-7
clone_size: NA
d_call: TRBD1
v_call: TRBV6-1
cdr3_aa: CASSGIVTGWSYEQYF
cdr3_nt: TGTGCCAGCAGTGGCATCGTGACAGGGTGGTCCTACGAGCAGTACTTC

j_call: TRBJ1-2
clone_size: NA
d_call: TRBD1
v_call: TRBV19
cdr3_aa: CASKTRDSYNYGYTF
cdr3_nt: TGTGCCAGTAAAACCCGGGACAGCTATAACTATGGCTACACCTTC

j_call: TRBJ2-1
clone_size: NA
d_call: NA
v_call: TRBV5-4
cdr3_aa: CASSLVSYNEQFF
cdr3_nt: TGTGCCAGCAGCTTGGTCAGCTACAATGAGCAGTTCTTC

j_call: TRBJ1-6
clone_size: NA
d_call: TRBD1
v_call: TRBV7-3
cdr3_aa: CASSLTGGQVFPLHF
cdr3_nt: TGTGCCAGCAGCTTAACGGGGGGACAGGTTTTTCCCCTCCACTTT

j_call: TRBJ2-7
clone_size: once
d_call: TRBD1
v_call: TRBV4-3
cdr3_aa: CASSLRDRGYEQYF
cdr3_nt: TGCGCCAGCAGCCTCCGGGACAGGGGATACGAGCAGTACTTC

j_call: TRBJ2-3
clone_size: once
d_call: NA
v_call: TRBV21-1
cdr3_aa: CASSATREGGLAVTDTQYF
cdr3_nt: TGTGCCAGCAGCGCAACTCGTGAGGGGGGGCTAGCAGTAACAGATACGCAGTATTTT

j_call: TRBJ2-1
clone_size: NA
d_call: NA
v_call: TRBV19
cdr3_aa: CASSRSYNEQFF
cdr3_nt: TGTGCCAGTAGTAGGAGTTACAATGAGCAGTTCTTC

j_call: TRBJ1-5
clone_size: few
d_call: NA
v_call: TRBV7-2
cdr3_aa: CASSPVRGQPQHF
cdr3_nt: TGTGCCAGCAGCCCTGTTCGAGGTCAGCCCCAGCATTTT

j_call: TRBJ2-1
clone_size: NA
d_call: TRBD2
v_call: TRBV3-1/TRBV3-2
cdr3_aa: CASSQAASGPSVFF
cdr3_nt: TGTGCCAGCAGCCAAGCCGCTAGCGGTCCATCAGTGTTCTTC

j_call: TRBJ2-1
clone_size: NA
d_call: TRBD2
v_call: TRBV3-1/TRBV3-2
cdr3_aa: CASSQAELAGFNEQFF
cdr3_nt: TGTGCCAGCAGCCAAGCGGAACTAGCGGGATTCAATGAGCAGTTCTTC

j_call: TRBJ2-1
clone_size: NA
d_call: TRBD2
v_call: TRBV2
cdr3_aa: CASSELGGDAYNEQFF
cdr3_nt: TGTGCCAGCAGTGAATTGGGAGGGGACGCCTACAATGAGCAGTTCTTC

j_call: TRBJ2-7
clone_size: NA
d_call: NA
v_call: TRBV3-1/TRBV3-2
cdr3_aa: CASSPLRVSSYEQYF
cdr3_nt: TGTGCCAGCAGCCCTCTCAGGGTGAGCTCCTACGAGCAGTACTTC

j_call: TRBJ2-1
clone_size: NA
d_call: TRBD2
v_call: TRBV4-3
cdr3_aa: CASSQDGRGTSNPYNEQFF
cdr3_nt: TGCGCCAGCAGCCAGGACGGTCGTGGGACTAGCAACCCCTACAATGAGCAGTTCTTC

j_call: TRBJ1-1
clone_size: NA
d_call: NA
v_call: TRBV3-1/TRBV3-2
cdr3_aa: CASKEEARNTEAFF
cdr3_nt: TGTGCCAGCAAGGAGGAGGCCCGGAACACTGAAGCTTTCTTT

j_call: TRBJ2-7
clone_size: NA
d_call: NA
v_call: TRBV15
cdr3_aa: CATSREQGGDEQYF
cdr3_nt: TGTGCCACCAGCAGAGAACAGGGAGGGGACGAGCAGTACTTC

j_call: TRBJ1-1
clone_size: few
d_call: TRBD1
v_call: TRBV6-6
cdr3_aa: CASIRGQGGSTEAFF
cdr3_nt: TGTGCCAGCATTCGGGGACAGGGTGGGAGCACTGAAGCTTTCTTT

j_call: TRBJ1-1
clone_size: NA
d_call: TRBD1
v_call: TRBV4-1
cdr3_aa: CASSQGQGPNTEAFF
cdr3_nt: TGCGCCAGCAGCCAAGGACAGGGGCCGAACACTGAAGCTTTCTTT

j_call: TRBJ2-7
clone_size: NA
d_call: TRBD1
v_call: TRBV13
cdr3_aa: CASSSFTTGGSYEQYF
cdr3_nt: TGTGCCAGCAGCTCCTTCACGACAGGGGGCTCCTACGAGCAGTACTTC

j_call: TRBJ1-1
clone_size: NA
d_call: TRBD1
v_call: TRBV5-1
cdr3_aa: CASSLVPGGQNTEAFF
cdr3_nt: TGCGCCAGCAGCTTGGTACCAGGGGGACAGAACACTGAAGCTTTCTTT

j_call: TRBJ1-1
clone_size: NA
d_call: NA
v_call: TRBV25-1
cdr3_aa: CASRVGSIGGHTEAFF
cdr3_nt: TGTGCCAGCAGGGTGGGCAGTATTGGGGGCCACACTGAAGCTTTCTTT

j_call: TRBJ1-5
clone_size: NA
d_call: TRBD1
v_call: TRBV6-5
cdr3_aa: CASSYRFGTVNQPQHF
cdr3_nt: TGTGCCAGCAGTTACCGCTTTGGGACAGTCAATCAGCCCCAGCATTTT

j_call: TRBJ1-6
clone_size: NA
d_call: NA
v_call: TRBV7-2
cdr3_aa: CASSPTALPLHF
cdr3_nt: TGTGCCAGCAGCCCGACAGCACTTCCCCTCCACTTT

j_call: TRBJ1-6
clone_size: NA
d_call: TRBD1
v_call: TRBV2
cdr3_aa: CASSGYPGQGWHF
cdr3_nt: TGTGCCAGCAGTGGCTATCCGGGACAGGGTTGGCACTTT

j_call: TRBJ2-7
clone_size: NA
d_call: NA
v_call: TRBV29-1
cdr3_aa: CSVTEFEAAREEYF
cdr3_nt: TGCAGCGTGACCGAGTTTGAAGCCGCGAGGGAGGAGTACTTC

j_call: TRBJ1-6
clone_size: NA
d_call: NA
v_call: TRBV19
cdr3_aa: CASSMSQGHSPLHF
cdr3_nt: TGTGCCAGTAGTATGTCACAGGGTCATTCACCCCTCCACTTT

j_call: TRBJ2-5
clone_size: NA
d_call: NA
v_call: TRBV7-9
cdr3_aa: CASSHDGGEQTQYF
cdr3_nt: TGTGCCAGCAGCCACGATGGGGGCGAGCAGACCCAGTACTTC

j_call: TRBJ2-7
clone_size: NA
d_call: NA
v_call: TRBV7-9
cdr3_aa: CASSSQGTEQYF
cdr3_nt: TGTGCCAGCAGCTCACAGGGAACCGAGCAGTACTTC

j_call: TRBJ2-2
clone_size: once
d_call: NA
v_call: TRBV19
cdr3_aa: CASSIGQPKPELFF
cdr3_nt: TGTGCCAGTAGTATCGGACAGCCCAAACCGGAGCTGTTTTTT